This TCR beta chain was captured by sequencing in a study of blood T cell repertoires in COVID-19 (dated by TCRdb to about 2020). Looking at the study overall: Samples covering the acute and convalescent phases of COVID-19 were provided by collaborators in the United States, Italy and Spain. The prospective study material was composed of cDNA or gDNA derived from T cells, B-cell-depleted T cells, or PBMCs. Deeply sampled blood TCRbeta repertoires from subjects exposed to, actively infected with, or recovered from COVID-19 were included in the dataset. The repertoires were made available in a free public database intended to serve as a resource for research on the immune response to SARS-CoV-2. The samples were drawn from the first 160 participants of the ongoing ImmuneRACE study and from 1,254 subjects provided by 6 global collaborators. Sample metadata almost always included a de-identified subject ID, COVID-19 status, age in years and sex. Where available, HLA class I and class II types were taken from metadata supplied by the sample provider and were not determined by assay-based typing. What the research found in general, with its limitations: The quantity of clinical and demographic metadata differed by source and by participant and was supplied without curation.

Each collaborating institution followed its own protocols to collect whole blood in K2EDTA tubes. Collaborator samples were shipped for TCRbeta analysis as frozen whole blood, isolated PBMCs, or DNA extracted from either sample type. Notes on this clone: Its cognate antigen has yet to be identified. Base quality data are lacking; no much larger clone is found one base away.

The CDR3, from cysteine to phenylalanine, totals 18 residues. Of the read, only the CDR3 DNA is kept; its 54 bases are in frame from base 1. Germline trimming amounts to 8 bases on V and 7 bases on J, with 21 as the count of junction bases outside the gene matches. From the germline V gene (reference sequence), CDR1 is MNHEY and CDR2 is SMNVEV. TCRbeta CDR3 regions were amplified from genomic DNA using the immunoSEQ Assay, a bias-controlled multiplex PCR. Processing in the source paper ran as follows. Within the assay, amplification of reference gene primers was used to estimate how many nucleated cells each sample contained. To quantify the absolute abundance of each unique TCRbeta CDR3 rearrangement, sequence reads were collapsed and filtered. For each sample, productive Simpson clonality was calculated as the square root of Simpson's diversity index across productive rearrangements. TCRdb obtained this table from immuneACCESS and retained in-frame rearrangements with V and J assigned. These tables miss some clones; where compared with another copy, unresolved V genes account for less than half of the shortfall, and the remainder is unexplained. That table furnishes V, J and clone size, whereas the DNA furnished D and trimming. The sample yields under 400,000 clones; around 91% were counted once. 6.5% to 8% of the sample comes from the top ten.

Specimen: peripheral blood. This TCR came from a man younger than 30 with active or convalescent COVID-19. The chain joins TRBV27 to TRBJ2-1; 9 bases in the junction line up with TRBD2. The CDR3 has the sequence CASEPAGGFGGTRNEQFF. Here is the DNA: TGTGCCAGCGAACCAGCGGGAGGATTTGGGGGTACACGGAATGAGCAGTTCTTC.